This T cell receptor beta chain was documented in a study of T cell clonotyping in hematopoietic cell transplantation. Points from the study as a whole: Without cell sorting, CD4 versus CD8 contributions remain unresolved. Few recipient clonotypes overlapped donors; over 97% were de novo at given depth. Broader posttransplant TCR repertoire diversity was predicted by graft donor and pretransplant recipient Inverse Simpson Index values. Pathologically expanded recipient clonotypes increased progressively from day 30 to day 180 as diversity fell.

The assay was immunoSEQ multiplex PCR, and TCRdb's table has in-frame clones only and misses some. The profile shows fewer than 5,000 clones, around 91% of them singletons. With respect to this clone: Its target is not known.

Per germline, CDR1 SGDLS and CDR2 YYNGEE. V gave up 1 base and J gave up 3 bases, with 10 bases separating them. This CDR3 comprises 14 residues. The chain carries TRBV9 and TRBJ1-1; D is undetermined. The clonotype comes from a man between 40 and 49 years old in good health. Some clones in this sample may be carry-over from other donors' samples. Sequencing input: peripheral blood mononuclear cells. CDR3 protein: CASSVLDGDTEAFF. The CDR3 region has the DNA TGTGCCAGCAGCGTACTCGACGGGGACACTGAAGCTTTCTTT.